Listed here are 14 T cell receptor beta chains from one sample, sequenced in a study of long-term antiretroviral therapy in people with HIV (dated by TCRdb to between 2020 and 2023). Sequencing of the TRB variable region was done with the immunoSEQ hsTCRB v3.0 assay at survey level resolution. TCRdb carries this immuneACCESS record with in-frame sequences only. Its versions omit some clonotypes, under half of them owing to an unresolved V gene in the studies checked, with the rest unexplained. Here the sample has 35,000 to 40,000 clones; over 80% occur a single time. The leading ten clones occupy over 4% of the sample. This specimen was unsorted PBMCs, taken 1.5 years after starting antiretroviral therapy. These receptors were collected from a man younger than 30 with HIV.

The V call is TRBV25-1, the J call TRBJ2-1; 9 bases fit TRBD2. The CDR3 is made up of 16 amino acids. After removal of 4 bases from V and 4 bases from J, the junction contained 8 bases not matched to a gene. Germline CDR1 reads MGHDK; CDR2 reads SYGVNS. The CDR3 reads CASSAREGTIYNEQFF. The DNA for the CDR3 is TGTGCCAGCAGTGCGCGGGAGGGGACTATTTACAATGAGCAGTTCTTC.

CDR3 sequence (DNA): TGTGCCAGCAGTTTCACAGGGGGGCAAGAGACCCAGTACTTC. Translating it yields CASSFTGGQETQYF. The chain employs TRBV28 and TRBJ2-5; 8 nucleotides align to TRBD1. The V gene's germline CDR1 is MDHEN and CDR2 SYDVKM. CDR3 length: 14 amino acids. V was clipped by 3 bases and J by 2 bases; unmatched bases: 2.

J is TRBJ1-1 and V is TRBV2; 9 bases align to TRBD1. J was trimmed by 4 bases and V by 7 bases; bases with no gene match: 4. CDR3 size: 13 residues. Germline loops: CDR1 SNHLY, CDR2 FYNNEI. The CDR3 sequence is CASMDRGGTEAFF. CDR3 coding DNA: TGTGCCAGCATGGACAGGGGCGGCACTGAAGCTTTCTTT.

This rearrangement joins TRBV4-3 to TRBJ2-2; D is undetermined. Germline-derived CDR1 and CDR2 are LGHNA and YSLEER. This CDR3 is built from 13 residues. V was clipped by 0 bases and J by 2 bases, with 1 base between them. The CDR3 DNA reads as TGCGCCAGCAGCCAAGACAACACCGGGGAGCTGTTTTTT. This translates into CASSQDNTGELFF.

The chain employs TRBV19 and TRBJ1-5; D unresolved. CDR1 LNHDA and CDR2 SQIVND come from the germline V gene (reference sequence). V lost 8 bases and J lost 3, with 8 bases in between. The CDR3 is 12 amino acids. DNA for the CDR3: TGTGCCAGTCAAATCTTCAATCAGCCCCAGCATTTT. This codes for CASQIFNQPQHF.

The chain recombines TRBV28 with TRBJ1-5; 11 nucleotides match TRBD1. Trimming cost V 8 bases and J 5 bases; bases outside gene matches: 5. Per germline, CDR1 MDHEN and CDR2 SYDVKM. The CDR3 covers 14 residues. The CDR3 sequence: CASQGQGAYQPQHF. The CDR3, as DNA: TGTGCCAGCCAAGGACAGGGGGCATATCAGCCCCAGCATTTT. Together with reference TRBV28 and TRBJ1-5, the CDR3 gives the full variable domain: DVKVTQSSRYLVKRTGEKVFLECVQDMDHENMFWYRQDPGLGLRLIYFSYDVKMKEKGDIPEGYSVSREKKERFSLILESASTNQTSMYLCASQGQGAYQPQHFGDGTRLSIL.

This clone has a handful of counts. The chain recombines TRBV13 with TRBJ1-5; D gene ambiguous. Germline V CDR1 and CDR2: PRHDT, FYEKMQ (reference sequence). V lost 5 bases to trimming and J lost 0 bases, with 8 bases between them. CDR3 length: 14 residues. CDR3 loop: CASSQKDSNQPQHF. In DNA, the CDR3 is TGTGCCAGCAGCCAGAAGGATAGCAATCAGCCCCAGCATTTT.

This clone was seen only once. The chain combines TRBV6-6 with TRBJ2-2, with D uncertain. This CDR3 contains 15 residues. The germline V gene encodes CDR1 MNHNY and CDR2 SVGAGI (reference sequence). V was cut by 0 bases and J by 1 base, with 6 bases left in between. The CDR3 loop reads CASSYSPVNTGELFF. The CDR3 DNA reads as TGTGCCAGCAGTTACTCCCCCGTGAACACCGGGGAGCTGTTTTTT.

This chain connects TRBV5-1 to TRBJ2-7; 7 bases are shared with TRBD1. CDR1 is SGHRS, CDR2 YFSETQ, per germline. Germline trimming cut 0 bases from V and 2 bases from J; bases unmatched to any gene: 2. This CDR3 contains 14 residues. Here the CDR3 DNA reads TGCGCCAGCAGCTTGGAGGGGGCCCCCTACGAGCAGTACTTC. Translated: CASSLEGAPYEQYF. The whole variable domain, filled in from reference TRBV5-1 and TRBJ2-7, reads KAGVTQTPRYLIKTRGQQVTLSCSPISGHRSVSWYQQTPGQGLQFLFEYFSETQRNKGNFPGRFSGRQFSNSRSEMNVSTLELGDSALYLCASSLEGAPYEQYFGPGTRLTVT.

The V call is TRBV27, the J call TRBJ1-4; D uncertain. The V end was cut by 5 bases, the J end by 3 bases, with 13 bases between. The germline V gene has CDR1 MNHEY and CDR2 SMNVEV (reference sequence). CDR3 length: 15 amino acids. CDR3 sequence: CASSPGFGPNEKLFF. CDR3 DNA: TGTGCCAGCAGTCCCGGGTTCGGTCCTAATGAAAAACTGTTTTTT.

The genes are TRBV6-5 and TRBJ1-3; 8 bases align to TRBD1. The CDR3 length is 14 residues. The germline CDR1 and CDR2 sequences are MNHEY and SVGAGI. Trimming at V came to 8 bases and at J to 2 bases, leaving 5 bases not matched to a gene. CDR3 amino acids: CASAGTGTGNTIYF. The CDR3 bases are TGTGCCAGCGCGGGGACAGGAACTGGAAACACCATATATTTT.

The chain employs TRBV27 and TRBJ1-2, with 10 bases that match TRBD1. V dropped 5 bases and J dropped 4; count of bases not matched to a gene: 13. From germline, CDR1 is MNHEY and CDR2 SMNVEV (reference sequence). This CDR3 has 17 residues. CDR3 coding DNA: TGTGCCAGCAGTCTCTCCTCCGGGACAGGGGCTGTCTATGGCTACACCTTC. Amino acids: CASSLSSGTGAVYGYTF.

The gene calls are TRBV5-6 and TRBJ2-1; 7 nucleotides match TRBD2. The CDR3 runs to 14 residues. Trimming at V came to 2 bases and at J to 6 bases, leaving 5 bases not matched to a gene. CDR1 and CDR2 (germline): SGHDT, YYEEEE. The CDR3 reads CASSLAGPGNEQFF. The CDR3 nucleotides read TGTGCCAGCAGCTTAGCGGGGCCGGGCAATGAGCAGTTCTTC.

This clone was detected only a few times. The CDR3: CASSPRQGAYNEQFF. The CDR3 DNA reads TGTGCCAGCAGCCCCCGACAGGGGGCGTACAATGAGCAGTTCTTC. V and J are TRBV7-3 and TRBJ2-1, with 10 bases that match TRBD1. Germline CDR1 is SGHTA and CDR2 is FQGTGA. V lost 5 bases to trimming and J lost 4 bases; unmatched junction nucleotides: 5. This CDR3 region has 15 residues.